The rows below give T cell receptor beta chains drawn from one sample of a study of T cells in Graves' hyperthyroidism and ophthalmopathy. MiXCR, applied by TCRdb to the multiplex PCR reads, yields one record per CDR3 protein. The sample lists 300,000 to 400,000 distinct CDR3 sequences, approximately 15% occurring once. Sequenced input: blood. The origin of the receptors is a woman in her twenties or thirties with Graves' hyperthyroidism. Each CDR3 is given with its conserved first and last residue. D genes are given only for firm matches. Clone size, where shown, is once, few, many, or a class for clones that have expanded.

CDR3,DNA,V,length,size,D,J
CASSQEGLAGVGETQYF,TGTGCCAGCAGCCAAGAGGGACTAGCGGGAGTCGGAGAGACCCAGTACTTC,TRBV14,17,NA,TRBD2,TRBJ2-5
CATSGLRTSDGAKSYNEQFF,TGTGCCACCAGTGGCCTCCGGACCTCCGACGGGGCCAAGTCCTACAATGAGCAGTTCTTC,TRBV24-1,20,NA,NA,TRBJ2-1
CASSPPGHDDYGYTF,TGTGCCAGCAGTCCCCCAGGACACGACGACTATGGCTACACCTTC,TRBV28,15,many,NA,TRBJ1-2
CASSYPGTDSYEQYF,TGTGCCAGCAGTTACCCCGGGACTGATTCCTACGAGCAGTACTTC,TRBV13,15,many,NA,TRBJ2-7
CASSLGGTNPGNEQFF,TGTGCCAGCAGCTTGGGGGGGACTAACCCTGGGAATGAGCAGTTCTTC,TRBV7-9,16,NA,TRBD2,TRBJ2-1
CASSPQGVPWLQETQYF,TGCGCCAGCAGCCCCCAGGGGGTCCCTTGGTTGCAGGAGACCCAGTACTTC,TRBV5-1,17,few,TRBD1,TRBJ2-5
CASSPERVEQYF,TGTGCCAGCTCACCCGAAAGAGTCGAGCAGTACTTC,TRBV18,12,NA,NA,TRBJ2-7
CATSRETGRVKNIQYF,TGTGCCACCAGCAGAGAAACAGGGAGGGTCAAAAACATTCAGTACTTC,TRBV15,16,few,NA,TRBJ2-4
CASSYSIARTLNTEAFF,TGTGCCAGCAGTTACTCCATCGCCAGAACATTGAACACTGAAGCTTTCTTT,TRBV6-5,17,NA,NA,TRBJ1-1
CASSLVQVSYEQYF,TGTGCCAGCAGCTTAGTGCAGGTTTCCTACGAGCAGTACTTC,TRBV11-2,14,many,NA,TRBJ2-7
CASSGQGGGGQPQHF,TGTGCCAGCAGCGGCCAGGGCGGGGGAGGGCAGCCCCAGCATTTT,TRBV6-1,15,NA,NA,TRBJ1-5
CASSGREDEQFF,TGTGCCAGCAGTGGGCGCGAGGATGAGCAGTTCTTC,TRBV12-3/TRBV12-4,12,many,NA,TRBJ2-1
CASSYWTEDTEAFF,TGTGCCAGCAGTTACTGGACGGAGGACACTGAAGCTTTCTTT,TRBV6-5,14,many,NA,TRBJ1-1
CASIPRDRGNLAGEGIQYF,TGTGCCAGCATACCCCGGGACAGGGGGAATTTAGCGGGAGAGGGCATTCAGTACTTC,TRBV19,19,few,TRBD1,TRBJ2-4
CASSVYRGPEQYF,TGTGCCAGCAGTGTATACAGGGGGCCAGAGCAGTACTTC,TRBV2,13,many,TRBD1,TRBJ2-7
CSAREQGYSNQPQHF,TGCAGTGCTAGGGAACAGGGGTATAGCAATCAGCCCCAGCATTTT,TRBV20-1,15,few,TRBD1,TRBJ1-5
CASSVGEGLNRNTQYF,TGTGCCAGCAGCGTAGGGGAGGGATTGAACCGGAATACGCAGTATTTT,TRBV9,16,many,TRBD2,TRBJ2-3
CASSTNGDTQYF,TGTGCCAGCAGCACCAACGGTGATACGCAGTATTTT,TRBV12-3/TRBV12-4,12,few,NA,TRBJ2-3
CASSQRGSGRGQPQHF,TGTGCCAGCAGCCAGCGAGGGTCGGGCAGGGGTCAGCCCCAGCATTTT,TRBV7-8,16,many,NA,TRBJ1-5
CSAADYETQYF,TGCAGTGCTGCGGACTACGAGACCCAGTACTTC,TRBV20-1,11,few,NA,TRBJ2-5
CASTGTIGASEAFF,TGTGCCAGCACCGGGACCATAGGGGCCTCTGAAGCTTTCTTT,TRBV6-1,14,many,NA,TRBJ1-1
CATQTHSNQPQHF,TGTGCCACTCAGACTCATAGCAATCAGCCCCAGCATTTT,TRBV6-5,13,NA,NA,TRBJ1-5
CASSVTLMNTEAFF,TGCGCCAGCAGCGTTACATTGATGAACACTGAAGCTTTCTTT,TRBV10-2,14,many,NA,TRBJ1-1
CSALGGGQNTEAFF,TGCAGCGCACTGGGGGGGGGTCAGAACACTGAAGCTTTCTTT,TRBV29-1,14,NA,NA,TRBJ1-1
CASSNTAVDETQYF,TGTGCCAGCAGTAATACCGCGGTGGACGAGACCCAGTACTTC,TRBV7-2,14,few,NA,TRBJ2-5
CASVVEGTTEAFF,TGTGCCAGCGTGGTCGAGGGGACCACTGAAGCTTTCTTT,TRBV2,13,many,NA,TRBJ1-1
CASSETQGYYGYTF,TGTGCCAGCAGCGAAACACAGGGGTACTATGGCTACACCTTC,TRBV9,14,many,TRBD1,TRBJ1-2
CASSTPGFGGGAAGELFF,TGTGCCAGCAGTACCCCAGGTTTTGGAGGGGGCGCGGCCGGGGAGCTGTTTTTT,TRBV6-2/TRBV6-3,18,many,NA,TRBJ2-2